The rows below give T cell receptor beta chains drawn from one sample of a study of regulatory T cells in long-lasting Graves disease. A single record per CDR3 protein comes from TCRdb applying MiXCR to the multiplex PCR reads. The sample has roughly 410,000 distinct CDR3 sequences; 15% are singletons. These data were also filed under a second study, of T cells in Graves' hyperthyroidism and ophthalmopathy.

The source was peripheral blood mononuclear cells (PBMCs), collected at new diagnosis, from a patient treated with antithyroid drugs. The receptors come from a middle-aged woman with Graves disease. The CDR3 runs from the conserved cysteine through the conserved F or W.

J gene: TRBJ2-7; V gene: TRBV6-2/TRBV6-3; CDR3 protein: CASSYSTILDQYF
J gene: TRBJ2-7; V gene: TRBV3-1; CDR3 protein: CASSRAPGLASDEQYF
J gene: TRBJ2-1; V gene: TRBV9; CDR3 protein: CGSSLIGNEQFF
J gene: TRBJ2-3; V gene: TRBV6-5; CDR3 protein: CASSYSSPGTGGIADTQYF
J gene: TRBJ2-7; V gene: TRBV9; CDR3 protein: CASSVHSWNYEQYF
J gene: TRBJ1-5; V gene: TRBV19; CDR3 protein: CASSMDSSNQPQHF
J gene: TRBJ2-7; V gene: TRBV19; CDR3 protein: CASSIWGDSQPTLEQYF
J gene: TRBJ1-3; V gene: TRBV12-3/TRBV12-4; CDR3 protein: CASRKPSSGNTIYF
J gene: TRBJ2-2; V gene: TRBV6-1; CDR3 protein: CASSSEAGGWSGELFF
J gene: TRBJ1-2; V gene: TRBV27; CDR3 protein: CASSFPGQNYGYTF
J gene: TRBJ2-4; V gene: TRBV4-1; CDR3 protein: CASSQGTSGNIQYF
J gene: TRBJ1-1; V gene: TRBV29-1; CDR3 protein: CSVRQELKAFF
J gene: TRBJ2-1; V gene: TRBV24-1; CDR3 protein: CATSDLQVPGGDEQFF
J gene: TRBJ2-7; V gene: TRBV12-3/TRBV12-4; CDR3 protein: CASSPISPYEQYF
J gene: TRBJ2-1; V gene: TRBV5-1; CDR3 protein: CASSSGAAGPNNEQFF
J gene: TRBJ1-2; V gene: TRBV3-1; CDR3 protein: CASSQDGGTGKIGIYGYTF
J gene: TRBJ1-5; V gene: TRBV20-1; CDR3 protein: CSARDFLTGEGNQPQHF
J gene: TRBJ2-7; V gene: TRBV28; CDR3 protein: CASSFDRAREQYF
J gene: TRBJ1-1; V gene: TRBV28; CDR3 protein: CASSLSRVSEAFF
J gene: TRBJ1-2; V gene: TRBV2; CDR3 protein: CASSEAGQYYGYTF
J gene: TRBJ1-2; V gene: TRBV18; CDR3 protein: CASSPDRYYGYTF
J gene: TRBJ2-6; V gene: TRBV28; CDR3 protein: CASSGTGGGSGANVLTF
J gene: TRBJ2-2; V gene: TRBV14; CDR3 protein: CASSPFPGELFF
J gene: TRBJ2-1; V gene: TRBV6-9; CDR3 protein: CASSYRRDKSYNEQFF
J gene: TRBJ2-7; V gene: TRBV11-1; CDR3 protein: CASSSLLAGTYEQYF
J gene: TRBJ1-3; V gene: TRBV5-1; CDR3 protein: CASSYGTQGNTIYF
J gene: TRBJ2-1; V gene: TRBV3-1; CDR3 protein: CASSQGSTDEQFF
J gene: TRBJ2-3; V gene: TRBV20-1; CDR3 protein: CSARRTGTDTQYF
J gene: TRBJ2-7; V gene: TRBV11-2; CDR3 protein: CASTDVGQGAYEQYF
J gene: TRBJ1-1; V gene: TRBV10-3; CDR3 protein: CAINRGENSGTEAFF
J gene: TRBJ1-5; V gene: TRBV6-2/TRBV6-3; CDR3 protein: CASSPSPGGDNQPQHF
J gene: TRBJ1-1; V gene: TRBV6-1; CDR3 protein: CASSEEGTRSAFF
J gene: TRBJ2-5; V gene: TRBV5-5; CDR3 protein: CASSLELLLVQYF
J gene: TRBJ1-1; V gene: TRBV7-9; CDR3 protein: CASSSQVDTEAFF
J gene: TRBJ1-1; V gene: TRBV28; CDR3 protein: CASNEPQQNTEAFF